This TCR beta chain was profiled in a study of CD4 T cells in relation to SARS-CoV-2 and coronaviruses. Study overall: The negative reference was HIV-1 Nef peptide pool or peptide-free culture. Crossreactive spike epitopes shared across donors were mapped to their HLA restriction. Findings and caveats of the study: Pre-pandemic and post-infection samples never came from the same donor.

CD4+ T cells from unexposed donors were obtained before the COVID-19 pandemic (2011-2018). CD4+ T cells were isolated from the cells after around 10 days of culture. The CDR3 has 18 amino acids. V lost 2 bases and J 2 bases, leaving 19 bases between the germline ends. Germline assignment: CDR1 SGHVS and CDR2 FNYEAQ. Assay used: immunoSEQ multiplex PCR; TCRdb lists only in-frame clones, some missing. The sample lists approximately 18,000 clones; 60% to 80% were seen once. Notes on this clone: The target antigen is unknown.

V gene TRBV7-6 combines with J gene TRBJ1-3; no definite D call. Specimen: CD4+ T cells from PBMCs, cultured in vitro. The receptor's source is a human donor in good health. Here the CDR3 DNA reads TGTGCCAGCAGCTTATATGGTACGGGGTCAGGAGCTGGAAACACCATATATTTT. Translation gives CASSLYGTGSGAGNTIYF.